Shown below are 12 T cell receptor beta chains from a single sample sequenced in a study of blood T cells in healthy people across ages. Then a second PCR, running roughly 7 to 12 cycles, was carried out with a sample-barcoded 5' primer and a J-beta primer mix. Using its own MiXCR run on the 5' RACE reads, TCRdb lists one record per CDR3 protein. The sample includes hundreds of thousands of distinct CDR3 sequences, less than 80% of them seen just once. Sequencing was performed on blood. The receptors were sampled from a man in his thirties or forties in good health.

A few counts support this clonotype. The V and J genes are TRBV29-1 and TRBJ2-7, with D perhaps TRBD1 or TRBD2 (5 bases each). V was shortened by 6 bases and J by 2 bases, with 17 bases between the two germline ends. Germline V CDR1 and CDR2: SQVTM, ANQGSEA. The CDR3 spans 14 residues. CDR3 sequence (DNA): TGCAGCGTCTTCCGGGACGGAGGCCCCTACGAGCAGTACTTC. Amino acids: CSVFRDGGPYEQYF.

Regarding this clonotype: Compared with germline, one end of the junction differs, possibly owing to a read error. V usage is TRBV4-3 and J usage is TRBJ2-4, with D maybe TRBD1 (5 bases). The CDR3 is made up of 16 amino acids. The germline V gene encodes CDR1 LGHNA and CDR2 YSLEER. Here the CDR3 DNA reads TGCACCAGCAGCCAAGGTCTAGGGGTGACCAAAAACATTCAGTACTTC. It yields the protein CTSSQGLGVTKNIQYF.

J is TRBJ1-1 and V is TRBV14; no definite D call. CDR1 and CDR2 (germline): SGHDN, FVKESK. With 3 bases removed from V and 3 bases from J, the gap between germline ends came to 8 bases. This CDR3 spans 13 amino acids. The CDR3 nucleotides are TGTGCCAGCAGCCAGACACCTTACACTGAAGCTTTCTTT. It is translated as CASSQTPYTEAFF.

This chain's CDR3 is CASSSTKVPNEKLFF. The CDR3 bases are TGTGCCAGCAGCTCGACAAAGGTCCCGAATGAAAAACTGTTTTTT. The rearrangement joins TRBV7-9 to TRBJ1-4; D call uncertain. CDR1 and CDR2 from the germline V gene are SEHNR and FQNEAQ (reference sequence). The CDR3 is 15 residues long. V was pared by 4 bases and J by 5 bases, with 14 bases between. The complete variable domain, with remaining parts taken from reference TRBV7-9 and TRBJ1-4, reads DTGVSQNPRHKITKRGQNVTFRCDPISEHNRLYWYRQTLGQGPEFLTYFQNEAQLEKSRLLSDRFSAERPKGSFSTLEIQRTEQGDSAMYLCASSSTKVPNEKLFFGSGTQLSVL.

V and J are TRBV4-3 and TRBJ1-5, with D unresolved. Germline V lookup: CDR1 LGHNA, CDR2 YSLEER. The CDR3 totals 15 residues. V lost 2 bases and J lost 6, with 14 bases in between. The CDR3 sequence: CASSQKPGASQPQHF. As DNA, the CDR3 is TGCGCCAGCAGCCAAAAGCCAGGCGCAAGTCAGCCCCAGCATTTT.

This clonotype was seen only once. An end of the junction does not agree with germline; a read error may underlie this. The chain is built from TRBV6-6 and TRBJ2-1, with TRBD2 matching 9 bases. This CDR3 is 17 amino acids long. Germline loops: CDR1 MNHNY, CDR2 SVGAGI (reference sequence). The DNA for the CDR3 is TGTGCCAGCACTTACGTGAGCAGGCCTAGCGGGAATCATGAGCAGTTCTTC. Protein: CASTYVSRPSGNHEQFF.

V is TRBV6-2 or TRBV6-3 and J is TRBJ2-1, with D possibly TRBD2 on 7 matching bases. The V gene lost 6 bases and the J gene lost 4 bases, with 19 bases spanning the gap. The germline V gene has CDR1 MNHEY and CDR2 SVGEGT. CDR3 size: 16 residues. The CDR3 DNA sequence: TGTGCCAGCAGAAAACCTATTGGGGGGGCATACAATGAGCAGTTCTTC. Protein sequence: CASRKPIGGAYNEQFF.

This chain links TRBV7-2 with TRBJ1-5, with a tentative D call TRBD1 (5 bases). Germline CDR1 SGHTA, CDR2 FQGNSA. The CDR3 sequence is 12 residues long. The V and J ends lost 2 bases and 7 bases respectively, with 6 bases between them. The CDR3 loop reads CASSLRGQPQHF. The CDR3 bases are TGTGCCAGCAGCTTAAGGGGACAGCCCCAGCATTTT.

This chain uses TRBV20-1 with TRBJ2-5; 14 nucleotides line up with TRBD2. The J call may be wrong; the DNA end is better matched by TRBJ2-7. The CDR3 has 17 residues. Germline V lookup: CDR1 DFQATT, CDR2 SNEGSKA (reference sequence). This CDR3 is CSAAGLAGAKTVYEQYF. As DNA, the CDR3 is TGCAGTGCCGCGGGACTAGCGGGAGCCAAAACAGTCTACGAGCAGTACTTC.

The chain recombines TRBV4-3 with TRBJ2-5, with D perhaps TRBD1 or TRBD2 (7 bases each). CDR3 size: 17 residues. Germline loops: CDR1 LGHNA, CDR2 YSLEER. V was clipped by 2 bases and J by 11 bases, with 27 bases between them. The chain's CDR3 is CASSQSVPGGVLIEQYF. CDR3 nucleotide sequence: TGCGCCAGCAGCCAATCCGTTCCAGGGGGGGTTTTGATTGAGCAGTACTTC.

The chain recombines TRBV9 with TRBJ2-6; tentatively, D is TRBD1 or TRBD2 (5 bases each). Germline V gene lookup returns CDR1 SGDLS and CDR2 YYNGEE. Trimming removed 4 bases at V and 2 bases at J, with 16 bases between. This CDR3 spans 17 amino acids. The CDR3 nucleotides read TGTGCCAGCAGCCAAGAAGCGAGGGGAGCTGGGGCCAACGTCCTGACTTTC. Its protein is CASSQEARGAGANVLTF.

V gene TRBV20-1 combines with J gene TRBJ1-1, with 9 bases that match TRBD1. There are 14 residues in the CDR3. CDR1 is DFQATT and CDR2 is SNEGSKA in the germline V gene (reference sequence). Here the CDR3 DNA reads TGCAGCCCGAGGACAGGGGCGGAGAACACTGAAGCTTTCTTT. Protein: CSPRTGAENTEAFF.